This T cell receptor (beta chain) was captured in a study of blood T cells in healthy people across ages. Healthy Caucasians from Russia aged about 6 to 95 served as donors. The draw of peripheral blood yielded ten milliliters from each donor. This clonotype has only one observation. The junction departs from germline at one end; a sequencing error may be responsible. Using a J-beta primer mix together with a sample-barcoded 5' primer, a second PCR was run for roughly 7 to 11 cycles. TCRdb passed the 5' RACE reads through MiXCR, listing each CDR3 protein once. The sample gives 1.5 million to 2 million distinct CDR3 sequences, about two fifths of which show up once; 23% is in the top ten. Germline V CDR1 and CDR2: SGHTA, FQGNSA. The CDR3 extends over 15 amino acids.

Sequenced: blood. The TCR sequence derives from a human donor in good health. The chain is built from TRBV7-2 and TRBJ1-5, with D perhaps TRBD1 (6 bases). Here the CDR3 reads CASSLGWGADQPQHF. Written as DNA, the CDR3 is TGTGCTAGCAGCTTAGGGTGGGGGGCCGATCAGCCCCAGCATTTT. Full variable domain (missing parts from reference TRBV7-2 and TRBJ1-5): GAGVSQSPSNKVTEKGKDVELRCDPISGHTALYWYRQSLGQGLEFLIYFQGNSAPDKSGLPSDRFSAERTGGSVSTLTIQRTQQEDSAVYLCASSLGWGADQPQHFGDGTRLSIL.